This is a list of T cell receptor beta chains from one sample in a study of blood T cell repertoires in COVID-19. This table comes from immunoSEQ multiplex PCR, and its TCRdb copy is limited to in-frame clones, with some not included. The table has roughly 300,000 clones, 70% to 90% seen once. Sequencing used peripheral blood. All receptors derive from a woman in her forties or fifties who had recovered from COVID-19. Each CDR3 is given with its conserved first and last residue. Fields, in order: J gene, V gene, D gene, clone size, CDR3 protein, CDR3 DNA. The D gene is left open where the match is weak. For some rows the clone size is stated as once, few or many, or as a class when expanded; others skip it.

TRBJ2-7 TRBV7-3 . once CASSPAEGRHEQYF TGTGCCAGCAGCCCGGCGGAGGGTCGGCACGAGCAGTACTTC
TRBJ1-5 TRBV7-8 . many CASSLERTSPNQPQHF TGTGCCAGCAGCTTAGAAAGGACAAGTCCTAATCAGCCCCAGCATTTT
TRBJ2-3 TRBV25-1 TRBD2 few CASSAGLALATDTQYF TGTGCCAGCAGTGCGGGACTAGCGCTTGCCACAGATACGCAGTATTTT
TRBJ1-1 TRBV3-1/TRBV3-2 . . CASSQAGRGYTEAFF TGTGCCAGCAGCCAAGCGGGTCGGGGTTACACTGAAGCTTTCTTT
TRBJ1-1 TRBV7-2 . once CASSFFMNTEAFF TGTGCCAGCAGCTTTTTTATGAACACTGAAGCTTTCTTT
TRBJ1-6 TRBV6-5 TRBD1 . CASSTGTANSPLHF TGTGCCAGCAGCACCGGGACAGCAAATTCACCCCTCCACTTT
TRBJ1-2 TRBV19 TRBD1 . CASTPDRGHQGYTF TGTGCCAGTACCCCGGACAGGGGGCACCAAGGCTACACCTTC
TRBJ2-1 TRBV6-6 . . CASRPSGGNEQFF TGTGCCAGCAGACCGTCCGGAGGGAATGAGCAGTTCTTC
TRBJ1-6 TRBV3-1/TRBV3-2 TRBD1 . CASSQGGGQGVHSPLHF TGTGCCAGCAGCCAAGGTGGGGGACAGGGAGTCCATTCACCCCTCCACTTT
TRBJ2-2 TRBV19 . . CASSPLLANTGELFF TGTGCCAGTAGCCCCTTACTAGCGAACACCGGGGAGCTGTTTTTT
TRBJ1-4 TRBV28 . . CASSLPGAKLFF TGTGCCAGCAGTTTGCCAGGGGCGAAACTGTTTTTT
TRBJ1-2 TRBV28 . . CASNRAGGYTF TGTGCCAGCAACAGGGCCGGAGGCTACACCTTC
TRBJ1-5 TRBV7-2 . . CASSLGTGIQPQHF TGTGCCAGCAGCTTAGGTACAGGCATCCAGCCCCAGCATTTT
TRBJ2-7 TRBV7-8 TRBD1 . CASSFGQGVHEQYF TGTGCCAGCAGCTTCGGACAGGGGGTCCACGAGCAGTACTTC
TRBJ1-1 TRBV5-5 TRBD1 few CASSRGQGAYTEAFF TGTGCCAGCAGCCGAGGACAGGGGGCATACACTGAAGCTTTCTTT
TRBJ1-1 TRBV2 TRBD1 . CASSGQGGNTEAFF TGTGCCAGCAGTGGACAGGGAGGAAACACTGAAGCTTTCTTT
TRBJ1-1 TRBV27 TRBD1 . CASSRQGGTEAFF TGTGCCAGCAGTCGACAGGGGGGAACTGAAGCTTTCTTT
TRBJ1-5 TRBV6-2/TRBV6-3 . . CASSHGGGNQPQHF TGTGCCAGCAGCCATGGCGGGGGCAATCAGCCCCAGCATTTT
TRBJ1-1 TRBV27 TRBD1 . CASSAPGQGAGAFF TGTGCCAGCAGCGCTCCCGGGCAGGGGGCGGGAGCTTTCTTT
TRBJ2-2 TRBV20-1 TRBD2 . CSASLGRVLTGELFF TGCAGTGCTAGTCTCGGGAGGGTATTGACCGGGGAGCTGTTTTTT
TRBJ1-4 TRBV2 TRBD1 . CASRGDRGGEKLFF TGTGCCAGCAGGGGCGACAGGGGTGGTGAAAAACTGTTTTTT
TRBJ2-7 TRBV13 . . CASSTSRVPYEQYF TGTGCCAGCAGCACTAGCAGGGTCCCGTACGAGCAGTACTTC
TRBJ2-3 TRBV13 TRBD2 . CASSWWRETGTDTQYF TGTGCCAGCAGCTGGTGGCGGGAGACGGGCACAGATACGCAGTATTTT
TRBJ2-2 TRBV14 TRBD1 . CASSRYRGRGTGELFF TGTGCCAGCAGCCGATACAGGGGCAGAGGCACCGGGGAGCTGTTTTTT
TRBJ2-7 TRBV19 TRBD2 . CASSVTSGSSEQYF TGTGCCAGTAGTGTGACTAGCGGGAGTTCCGAGCAGTACTTC
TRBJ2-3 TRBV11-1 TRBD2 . CASSGLAGDTDTQYF TGTGCCAGCAGTGGTCTAGCGGGAGACACAGATACGCAGTATTTT
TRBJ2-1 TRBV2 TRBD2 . CASRGLAGYNEQFF TGTGCCAGCAGAGGACTAGCGGGGTACAATGAGCAGTTCTTC
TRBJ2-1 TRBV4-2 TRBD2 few CASSQDRTSSYNEQFF TGTGCCAGCAGCCAAGACCGGACTAGCAGCTACAATGAGCAGTTCTTC
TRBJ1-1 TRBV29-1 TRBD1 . CSVVPGQGGWNTEAFF TGCAGCGTTGTCCCGGGACAGGGGGGCTGGAACACTGAAGCTTTCTTT
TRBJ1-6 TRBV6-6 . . CASSLGRGNSPLHF TGTGCCAGCAGTTTGGGCAGGGGTAATTCACCCCTCCACTTT
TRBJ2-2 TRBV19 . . CASSATGLGTGELFF TGTGCCAGTAGTGCGACAGGACTTGGGACCGGGGAGCTGTTTTTT
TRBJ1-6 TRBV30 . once CAWRTGNSPLHF TGTGCCTGGAGGACAGGCAATTCACCCCTCCACTTT
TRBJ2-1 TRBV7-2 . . CASSLAWGRYNEQFF TGTGCCAGCAGCTTAGCTTGGGGGCGCTACAATGAGCAGTTCTTC
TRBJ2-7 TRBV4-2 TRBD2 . CASSQGLAGKMAEQYF TGTGCCAGCAGCCAAGGGCTAGCGGGAAAGATGGCCGAGCAGTACTTC
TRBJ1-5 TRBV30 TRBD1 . CAWSRQGYQPQHF TGTGCCTGGAGCCGACAGGGTTATCAGCCCCAGCATTTT
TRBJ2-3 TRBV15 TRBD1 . CATSRDRDRWRGTDTQYF TGTGCCACCAGCAGAGATCGGGACAGGTGGAGAGGCACAGATACGCAGTATTTT
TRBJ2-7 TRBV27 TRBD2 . CASSPKAGGPEQYF TGTGCCAGCAGTCCGAAAGCGGGAGGGCCTGAGCAGTACTTC
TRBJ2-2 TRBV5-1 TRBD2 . CASTPGTSGDTGELFF TGCGCCAGCACCCCAGGGACTAGCGGGGACACCGGGGAGCTGTTTTTT
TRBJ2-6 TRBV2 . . CASSITGSGANVLTF TGTGCCAGCAGCATAACAGGGTCTGGGGCCAACGTCCTGACTTTC
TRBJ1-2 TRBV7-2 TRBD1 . CASSQGQLRGYTF TGTGCCAGCAGCCAGGGACAGCTTCGCGGCTACACCTTC
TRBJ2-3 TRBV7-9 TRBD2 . CASSLGAGALKDTQYF TGTGCCAGCAGCTTAGGAGCGGGAGCGTTGAAAGATACGCAGTATTTT
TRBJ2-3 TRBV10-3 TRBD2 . CAIRGSGGSDTDTQYF TGTGCCATCAGGGGTAGCGGGGGGTCGGACACAGATACGCAGTATTTT
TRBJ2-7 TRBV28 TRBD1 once CASSGQGGAYEQYF TGTGCCAGCAGTGGACAGGGGGGGGCATACGAGCAGTACTTC
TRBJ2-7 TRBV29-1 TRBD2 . CSCWAGGSYEQYF TGCAGCTGTTGGGCGGGGGGATCCTACGAGCAGTACTTC
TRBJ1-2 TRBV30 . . CAWSPRTEINYGYTF TGTGCCTGGAGTCCCCGGACAGAGATTAACTATGGCTACACCTTC
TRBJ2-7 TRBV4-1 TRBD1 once CASSHPGQGYYEQYF TGCGCCAGCAGCCATCCGGGACAGGGATATTACGAGCAGTACTTC